Here is one TCR beta chain with its context. This entry comes from a study of blood T cell repertoires in COVID-19. Study-level information: Collection of acute and convalescent COVID-19 samples took place in the United States, Italy and Spain. The cDNA or gDNA used as material had been derived from T cells, B-cell-depleted T cells, or PBMCs.

There are 16 residues in the CDR3. The trim removed 1 base at V and 6 bases at J, leaving 7 bases unmatched. Germline V CDR1 and CDR2: SGDLS, YYNGEE. Original methodology: Reference gene primer amplification gave estimated nucleated cell counts. TCRdb keeps only in-frame clones here, not all; method: immunoSEQ multiplex PCR. Clonal size and the V and J genes are those of that table, whereas D and trimming came from the DNA. This sample has some 19,000 clones; about 79% occur once, and the top ten carry about 6%. The sample taken for sequencing was peripheral blood. The chain carries TRBV9 and TRBJ2-2; 9 bases are a match to TRBD2. This receptor was identified in a human donor in a cohort sampled during active COVID-19. CDR3 nucleotides: TGTGCCAGCAGCGTACAAATAGCGGGAGTATCCGGGGAGCTGTTTTTT. Translating it yields CASSVQIAGVSGELFF.